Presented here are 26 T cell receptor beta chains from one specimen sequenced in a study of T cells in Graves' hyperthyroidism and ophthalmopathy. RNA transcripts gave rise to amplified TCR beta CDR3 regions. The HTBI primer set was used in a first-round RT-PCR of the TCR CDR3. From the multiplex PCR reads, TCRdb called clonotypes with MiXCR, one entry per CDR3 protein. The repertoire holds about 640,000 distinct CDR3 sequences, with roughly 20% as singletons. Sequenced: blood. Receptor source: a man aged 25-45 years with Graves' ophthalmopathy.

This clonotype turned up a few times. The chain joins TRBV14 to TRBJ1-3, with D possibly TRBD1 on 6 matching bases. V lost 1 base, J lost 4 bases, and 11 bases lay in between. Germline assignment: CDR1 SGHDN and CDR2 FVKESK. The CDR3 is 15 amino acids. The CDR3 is CASSQAYTGGNTIYF. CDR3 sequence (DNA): TGTGCCAGCAGCCAAGCGTATACAGGGGGAAACACCATATATTTT.

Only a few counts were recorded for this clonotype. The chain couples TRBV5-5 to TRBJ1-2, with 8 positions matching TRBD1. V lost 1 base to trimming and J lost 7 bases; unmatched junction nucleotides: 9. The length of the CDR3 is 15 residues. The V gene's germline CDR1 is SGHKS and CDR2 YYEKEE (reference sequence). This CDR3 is CASSLQRQGRGGYTF. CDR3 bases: TGTGCCAGCAGCTTGCAACGACAGGGGAGGGGTGGCTACACCTTC.

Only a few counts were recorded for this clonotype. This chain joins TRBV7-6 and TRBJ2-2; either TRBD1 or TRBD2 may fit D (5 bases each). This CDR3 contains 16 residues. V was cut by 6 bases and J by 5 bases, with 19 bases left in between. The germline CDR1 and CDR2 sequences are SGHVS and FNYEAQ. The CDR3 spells CASSLFGTAVTGELFF. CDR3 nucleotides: TGTGCCAGCAGTCTCTTCGGGACGGCCGTTACCGGGGAGCTGTTTTTT.

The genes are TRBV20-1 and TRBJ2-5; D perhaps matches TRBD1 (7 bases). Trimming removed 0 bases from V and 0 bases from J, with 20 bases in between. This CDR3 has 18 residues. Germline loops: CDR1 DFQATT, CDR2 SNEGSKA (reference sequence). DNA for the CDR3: TGCAGTGCTAGAGATCTAACAGGGGCGGGGTGGTACCAAGAGACCCAGTACTTC. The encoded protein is CSARDLTGAGWYQETQYF.

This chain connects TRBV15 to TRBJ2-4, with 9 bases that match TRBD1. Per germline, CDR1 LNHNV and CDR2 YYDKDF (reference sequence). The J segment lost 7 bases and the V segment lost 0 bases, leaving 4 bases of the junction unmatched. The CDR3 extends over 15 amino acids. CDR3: CATSRERTGANIQYF. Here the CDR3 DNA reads TGTGCCACCAGCAGAGAAAGGACAGGGGCGAACATTCAGTACTTC.

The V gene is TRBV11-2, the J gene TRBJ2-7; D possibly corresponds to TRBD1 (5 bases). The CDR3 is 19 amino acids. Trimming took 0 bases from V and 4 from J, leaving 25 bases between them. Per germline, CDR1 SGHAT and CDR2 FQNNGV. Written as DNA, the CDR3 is TGTGCCAGCAGCTTAGATCTGGTAACAGGAAGGGTGTGGGCTTACGAGCAGTACTTC. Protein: CASSLDLVTGRVWAYEQYF.

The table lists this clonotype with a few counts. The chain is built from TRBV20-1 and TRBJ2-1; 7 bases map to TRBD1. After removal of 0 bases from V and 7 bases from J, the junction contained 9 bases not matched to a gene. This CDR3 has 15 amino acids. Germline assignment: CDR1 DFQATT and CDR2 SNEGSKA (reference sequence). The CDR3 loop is CSARDRITGVNEQFF. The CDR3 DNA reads TGCAGTGCTAGAGATAGGATAACAGGGGTTAATGAGCAGTTCTTC.

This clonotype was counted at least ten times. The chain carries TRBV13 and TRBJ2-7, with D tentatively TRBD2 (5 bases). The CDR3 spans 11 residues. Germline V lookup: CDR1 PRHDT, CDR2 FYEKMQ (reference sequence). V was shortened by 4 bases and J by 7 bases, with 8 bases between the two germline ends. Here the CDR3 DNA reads TGTGCCAGCAGCTACTCGGGAGAGCAGTACTTC. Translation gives CASSYSGEQYF.

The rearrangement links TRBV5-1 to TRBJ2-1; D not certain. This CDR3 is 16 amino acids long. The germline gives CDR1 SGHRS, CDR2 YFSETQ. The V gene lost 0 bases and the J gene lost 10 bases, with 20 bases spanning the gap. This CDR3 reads CASSLGAQLLSWEQFF. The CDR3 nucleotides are TGCGCCAGCAGCTTGGGGGCCCAACTGTTGTCGTGGGAGCAGTTCTTC.

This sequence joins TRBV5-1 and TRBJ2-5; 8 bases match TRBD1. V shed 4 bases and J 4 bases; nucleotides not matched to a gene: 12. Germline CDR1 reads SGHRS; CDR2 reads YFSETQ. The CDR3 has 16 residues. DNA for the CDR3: TGCGCCAGCAGCCTGGGGTCCCAGGGGGCGCGAGAGACCCAGTACTTC. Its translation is CASSLGSQGARETQYF.

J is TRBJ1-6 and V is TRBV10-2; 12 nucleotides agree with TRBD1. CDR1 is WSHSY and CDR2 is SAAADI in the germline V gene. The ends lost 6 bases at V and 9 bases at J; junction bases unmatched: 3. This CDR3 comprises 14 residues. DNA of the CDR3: TGCGCCAGCAGGACGGGACAGGGGGCTTCACCCCTCCACTTT. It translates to CASRTGQGASPLHF.

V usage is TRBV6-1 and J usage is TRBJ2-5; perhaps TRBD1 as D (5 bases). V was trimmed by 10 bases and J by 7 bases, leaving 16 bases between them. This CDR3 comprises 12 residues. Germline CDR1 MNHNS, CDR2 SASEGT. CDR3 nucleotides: TGTGCCACTTCCCCGGACACCACGACCCAGTACTTC. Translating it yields CATSPDTTTQYF.

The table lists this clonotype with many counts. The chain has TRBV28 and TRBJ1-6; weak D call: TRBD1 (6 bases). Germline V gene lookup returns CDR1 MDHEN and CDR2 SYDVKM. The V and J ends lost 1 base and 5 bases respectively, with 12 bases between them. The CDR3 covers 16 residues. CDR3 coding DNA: TGTGCCAGCAGTTTATCTTCGGGGGGCAATAATTCACCCCTCCACTTT. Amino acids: CASSLSSGGNNSPLHF.

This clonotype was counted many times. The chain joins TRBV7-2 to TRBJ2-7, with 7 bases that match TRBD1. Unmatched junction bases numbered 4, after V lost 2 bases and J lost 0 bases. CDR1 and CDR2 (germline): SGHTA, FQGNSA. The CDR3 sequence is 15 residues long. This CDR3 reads CASSLQGVSSYEQYF. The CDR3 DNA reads TGTGCCAGCAGCTTACAGGGGGTGAGCTCCTACGAGCAGTACTTC.

In DNA form, the CDR3 reads TGCGCCAGCAGCTTGGACCCCCGACTAGCGGGATCCCTGGACACAGATACGCAGTATTTT. Its protein is CASSLDPRLAGSLDTDTQYF. The genes are TRBV5-1 and TRBJ2-3; the match to TRBD2 covers 11 bases. The CDR3 spans 20 residues. The germline V gene encodes CDR1 SGHRS and CDR2 YFSETQ. The V gene end was trimmed by 0 bases and the J gene end by 2 bases; junction bases not matched to a gene: 14.

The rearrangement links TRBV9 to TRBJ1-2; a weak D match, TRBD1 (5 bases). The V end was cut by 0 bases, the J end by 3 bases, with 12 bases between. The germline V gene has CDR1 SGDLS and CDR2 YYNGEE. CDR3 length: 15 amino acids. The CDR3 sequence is CASSVEGRADYGYTF. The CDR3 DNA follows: TGTGCCAGCAGCGTAGAGGGCAGGGCGGACTATGGCTACACCTTC.

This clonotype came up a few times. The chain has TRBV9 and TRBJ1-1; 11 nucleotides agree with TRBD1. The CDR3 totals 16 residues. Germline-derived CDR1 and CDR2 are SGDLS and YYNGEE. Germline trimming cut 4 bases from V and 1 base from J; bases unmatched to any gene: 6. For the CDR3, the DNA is TGTGCCAGCAGCCGGACAGGGGGCGCAGGGAACACTGAAGCTTTCTTT. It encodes CASSRTGGAGNTEAFF.

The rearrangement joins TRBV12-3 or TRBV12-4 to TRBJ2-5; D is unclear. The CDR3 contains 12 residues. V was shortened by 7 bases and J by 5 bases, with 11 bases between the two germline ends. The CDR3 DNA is TGTGCCAGCAATCCCGGCCGGGAGACCCAGTACTTC. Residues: CASNPGRETQYF.

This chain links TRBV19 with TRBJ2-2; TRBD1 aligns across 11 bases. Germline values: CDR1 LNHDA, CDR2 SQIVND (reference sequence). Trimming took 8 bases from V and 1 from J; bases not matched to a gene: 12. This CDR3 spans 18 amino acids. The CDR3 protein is CASRGQGAGERNTGELFF. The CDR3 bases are TGTGCCAGTCGAGGACAGGGGGCAGGGGAGAGGAACACCGGGGAGCTGTTTTTT.

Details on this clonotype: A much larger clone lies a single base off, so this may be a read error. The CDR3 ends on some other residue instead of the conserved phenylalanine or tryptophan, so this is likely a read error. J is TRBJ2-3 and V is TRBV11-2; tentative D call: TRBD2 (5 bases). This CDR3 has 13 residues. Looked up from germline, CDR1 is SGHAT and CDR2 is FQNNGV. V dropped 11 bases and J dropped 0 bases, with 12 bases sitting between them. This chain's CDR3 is CAAKEASTDTQYS. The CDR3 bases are TGTGCCGCTAAGGAGGCTAGCACAGATACGCAGTATTCT.

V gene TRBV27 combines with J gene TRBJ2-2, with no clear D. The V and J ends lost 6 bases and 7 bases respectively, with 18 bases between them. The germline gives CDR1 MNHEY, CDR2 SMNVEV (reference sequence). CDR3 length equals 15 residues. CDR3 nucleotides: TGTGCCAGCAGCTACCTTTCTAGTACCGGCGGGGAGCTGTTTTTT. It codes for CASSYLSSTGGELFF.

CDR3 sequence (DNA): TGTGCCAGCAGCTCCGCCGGACAGGGTAGCACAGATACGCAGTATTTT. Translation gives CASSSAGQGSTDTQYF. V is TRBV27 and J is TRBJ2-3; 8 bases are a match to TRBD1. This CDR3 region has 16 residues. Trimming cost V 6 bases and J 0 bases; bases outside gene matches: 8. Germline V gene data show CDR1 as MNHEY and CDR2 as SMNVEV (reference sequence).

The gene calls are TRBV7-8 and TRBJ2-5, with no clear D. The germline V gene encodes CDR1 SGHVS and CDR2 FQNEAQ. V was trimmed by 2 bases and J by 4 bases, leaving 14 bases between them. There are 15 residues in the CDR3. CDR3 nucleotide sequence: TGTGCCAGCAGCTTATCTTGGACCCCGGGAGAGACCCAGTACTTC. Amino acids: CASSLSWTPGETQYF.

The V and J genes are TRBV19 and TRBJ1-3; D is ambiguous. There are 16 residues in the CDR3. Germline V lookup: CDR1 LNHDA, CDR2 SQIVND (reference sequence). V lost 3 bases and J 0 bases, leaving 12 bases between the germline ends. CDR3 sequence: CASSINAWVSGNTIYF. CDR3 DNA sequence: TGTGCCAGTAGTATCAATGCGTGGGTCTCTGGAAACACCATATATTTT. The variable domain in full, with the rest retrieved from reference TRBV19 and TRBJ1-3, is DGGITQSPKYLFRKEGQNVTLSCEQNLNHDAMYWYRQDPGQGLRLIYYSQIVNDFQKGDIAEGYSVSREKKESFPLTVTSAQKNPTAFYLCASSINAWVSGNTIYFGEGSWLTVV.

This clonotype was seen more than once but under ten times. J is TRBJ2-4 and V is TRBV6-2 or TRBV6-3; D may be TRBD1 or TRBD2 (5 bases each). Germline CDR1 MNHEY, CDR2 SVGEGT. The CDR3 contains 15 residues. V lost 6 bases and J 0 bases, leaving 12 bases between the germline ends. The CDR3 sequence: CASSHGTLAKNIQYF. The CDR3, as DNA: TGTGCCAGCAGCCATGGGACGTTAGCCAAAAACATTCAGTACTTC.

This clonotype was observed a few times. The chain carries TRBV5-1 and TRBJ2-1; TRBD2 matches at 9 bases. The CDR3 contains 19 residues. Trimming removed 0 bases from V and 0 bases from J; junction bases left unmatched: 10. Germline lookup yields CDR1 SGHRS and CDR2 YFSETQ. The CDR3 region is CASSLAGGLAQSSYNEQFF. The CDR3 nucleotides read TGCGCCAGCAGCTTGGCCGGGGGACTAGCACAAAGCTCCTACAATGAGCAGTTCTTC. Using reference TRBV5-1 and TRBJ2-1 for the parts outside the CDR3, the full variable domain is KAGVTQTPRYLIKTRGQQVTLSCSPISGHRSVSWYQQTPGQGLQFLFEYFSETQRNKGNFPGRFSGRQFSNSRSEMNVSTLELGDSALYLCASSLAGGLAQSSYNEQFFGPGTRLTVL.